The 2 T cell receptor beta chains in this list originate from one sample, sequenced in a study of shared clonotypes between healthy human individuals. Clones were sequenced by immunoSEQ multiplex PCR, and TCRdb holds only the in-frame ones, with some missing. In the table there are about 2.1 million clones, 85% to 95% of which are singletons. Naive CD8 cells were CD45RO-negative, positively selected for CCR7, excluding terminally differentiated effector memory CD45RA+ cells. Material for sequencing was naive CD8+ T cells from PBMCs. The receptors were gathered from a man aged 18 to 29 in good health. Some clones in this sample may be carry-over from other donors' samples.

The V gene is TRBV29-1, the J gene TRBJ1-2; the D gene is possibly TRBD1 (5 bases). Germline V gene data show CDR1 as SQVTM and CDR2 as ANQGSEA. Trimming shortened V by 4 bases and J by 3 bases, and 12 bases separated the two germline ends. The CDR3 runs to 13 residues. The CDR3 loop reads CSVAPTDHYGYTF. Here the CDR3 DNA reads TGCAGCGTTGCCCCGACAGACCACTATGGCTACACCTTC.

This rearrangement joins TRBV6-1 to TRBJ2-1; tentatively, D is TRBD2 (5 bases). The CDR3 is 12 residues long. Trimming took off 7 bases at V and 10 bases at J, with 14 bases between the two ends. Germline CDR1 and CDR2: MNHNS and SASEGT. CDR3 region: CASTDIRGEQFF. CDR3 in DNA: TGTGCCAGCACCGATATACGAGGGGAGCAGTTCTTC.